This T cell receptor (beta chain) was identified during a study of blood T cells in healthy people across ages. Sample-barcoded 5' priming and a J-beta primer mix drove a second PCR of about 7 to 12 cycles. TCRdb reanalysed the 5' RACE reads using MiXCR and keeps one entry per CDR3 protein. Of around 1,800,000 distinct CDR3 sequences listed, about 39% were seen once; the top ten hold about 23%. The sequence came from a human donor in good health. The sample consisted of blood.

CDR3 region: CASSLFGVAAYNEQFF. DNA of the CDR3: TGTGCCAGCAGCTTATTTGGGGTAGCGGCATACAATGAGCAGTTCTTC. This chain connects TRBV11-2 to TRBJ2-1; a weak D match, TRBD2 (6 bases). CDR3 length equals 16 residues. Deletions cut 2 bases from V and 4 bases from J, with 15 bases between. Germline-derived CDR1 and CDR2 are SGHAT and FQNNGV.